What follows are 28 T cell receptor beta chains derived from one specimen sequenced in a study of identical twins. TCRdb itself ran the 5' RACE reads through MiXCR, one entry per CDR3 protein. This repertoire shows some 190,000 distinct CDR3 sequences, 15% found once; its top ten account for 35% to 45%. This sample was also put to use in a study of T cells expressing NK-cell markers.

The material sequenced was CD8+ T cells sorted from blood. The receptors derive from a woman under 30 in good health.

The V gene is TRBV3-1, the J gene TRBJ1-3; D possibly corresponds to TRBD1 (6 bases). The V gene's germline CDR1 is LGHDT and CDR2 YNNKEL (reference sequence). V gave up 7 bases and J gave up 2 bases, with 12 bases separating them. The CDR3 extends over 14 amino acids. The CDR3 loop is CASTLQGTGNTIYF. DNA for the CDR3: TGTGCCAGCACCCTACAGGGTACTGGAAACACCATATATTTT.

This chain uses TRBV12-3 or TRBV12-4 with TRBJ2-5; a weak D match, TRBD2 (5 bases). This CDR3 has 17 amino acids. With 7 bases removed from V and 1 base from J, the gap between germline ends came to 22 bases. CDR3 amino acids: CASTQFRGGGAQETQYF. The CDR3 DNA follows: TGTGCCAGCACCCAATTCAGAGGCGGAGGAGCCCAAGAGACCCAGTACTTC.

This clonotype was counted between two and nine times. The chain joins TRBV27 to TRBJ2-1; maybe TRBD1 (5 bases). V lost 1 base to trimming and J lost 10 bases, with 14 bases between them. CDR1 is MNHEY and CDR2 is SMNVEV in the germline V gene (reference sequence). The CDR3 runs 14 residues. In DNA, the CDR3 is TGTGCCAGCAGTTTATTGGTGGGGCCCCGAGAGCAGTTCTTC. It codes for CASSLLVGPREQFF.

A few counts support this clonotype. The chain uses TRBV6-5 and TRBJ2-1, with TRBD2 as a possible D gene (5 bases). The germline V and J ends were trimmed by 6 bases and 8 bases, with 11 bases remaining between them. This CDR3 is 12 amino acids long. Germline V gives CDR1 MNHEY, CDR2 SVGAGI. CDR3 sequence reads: CASSATGDEQFF. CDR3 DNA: TGTGCCAGCAGCGCCACCGGGGATGAGCAGTTCTTC.

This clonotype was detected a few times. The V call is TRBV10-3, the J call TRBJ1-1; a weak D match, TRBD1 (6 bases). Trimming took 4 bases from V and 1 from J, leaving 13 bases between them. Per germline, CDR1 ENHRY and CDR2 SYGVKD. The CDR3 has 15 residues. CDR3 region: CAISVRGQTNTEAFF. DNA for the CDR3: TGTGCCATCAGTGTACGTGGACAGACGAACACTGAAGCTTTCTTT.

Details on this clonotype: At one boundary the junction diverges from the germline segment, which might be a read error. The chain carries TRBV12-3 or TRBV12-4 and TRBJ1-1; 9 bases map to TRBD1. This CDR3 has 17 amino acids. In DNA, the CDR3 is TGTGCCAGCAGCACCGGACAGGGGCCCTATATGAACATTGAAGCTTTCTTT. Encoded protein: CASSTGQGPYMNIEAFF.

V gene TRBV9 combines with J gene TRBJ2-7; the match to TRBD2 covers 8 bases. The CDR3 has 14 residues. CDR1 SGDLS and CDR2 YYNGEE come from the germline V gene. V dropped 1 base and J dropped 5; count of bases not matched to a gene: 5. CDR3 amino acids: CASSVSSGGDEQYF. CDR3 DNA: TGTGCCAGCAGCGTATCCAGCGGGGGTGACGAGCAGTACTTC.

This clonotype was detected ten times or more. The CDR3 spells CASSEAPSYEQYF. Written as DNA, the CDR3 is TGCGCCAGCAGCGAGGCCCCCTCCTACGAGCAGTACTTC. The chain combines TRBV5-1 with TRBJ2-7; D is unclear. Trimming shortened V by 4 bases and J by 0 bases, and 8 bases separated the two germline ends. CDR3 size: 13 residues. Germline CDR1 SGHRS, CDR2 YFSETQ. Drawing the rest from reference TRBV5-1 and TRBJ2-7, the complete variable domain is KAGVTQTPRYLIKTRGQQVTLSCSPISGHRSVSWYQQTPGQGLQFLFEYFSETQRNKGNFPGRFSGRQFSNSRSEMNVSTLELGDSALYLCASSEAPSYEQYFGPGTRLTVT.

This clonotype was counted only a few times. In DNA, the CDR3 is TGTGCCAGCAGAAAGGGACTCACAGATACGCAGTATTTT. Translated: CASRKGLTDTQYF. The V gene is TRBV2, the J gene TRBJ2-3; D might be TRBD2 (6 bases). This CDR3 contains 13 residues. CDR1 and CDR2 from the germline V gene are SNHLY and FYNNEI. V was trimmed by 6 bases and J by 2 bases, leaving 9 bases between them.

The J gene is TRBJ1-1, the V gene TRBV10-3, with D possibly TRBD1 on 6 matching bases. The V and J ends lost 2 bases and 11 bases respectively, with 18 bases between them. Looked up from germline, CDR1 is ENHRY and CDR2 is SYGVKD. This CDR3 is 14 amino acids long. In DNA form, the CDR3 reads TGTGCCATCAGTGAGCCCGATATGGGGGCGAGGGCTTTCTTT. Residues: CAISEPDMGARAFF.

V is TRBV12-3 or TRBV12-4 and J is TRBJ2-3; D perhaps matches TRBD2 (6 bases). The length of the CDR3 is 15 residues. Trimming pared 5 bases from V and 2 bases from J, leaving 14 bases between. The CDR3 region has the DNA TGTGCCAGCAGTCGGCTAGCGAGGCCCACAGATACGCAGTATTTT. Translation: CASSRLARPTDTQYF.

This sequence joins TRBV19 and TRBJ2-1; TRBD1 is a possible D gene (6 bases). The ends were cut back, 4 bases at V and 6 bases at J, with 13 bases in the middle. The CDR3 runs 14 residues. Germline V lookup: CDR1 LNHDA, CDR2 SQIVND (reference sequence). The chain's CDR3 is CASSTTSGANEQFF. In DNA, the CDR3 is TGTGCCAGTAGTACCACGTCAGGGGCCAATGAGCAGTTCTTC.

CDR3 protein: CASKGLAGGGDTQYF. The CDR3 DNA sequence: TGTGCCAGCAAGGGACTAGCGGGAGGAGGGGATACGCAGTATTTT. V gene TRBV7-9 combines with J gene TRBJ2-3; 15 nucleotides agree with TRBD2. CDR3 length equals 15 residues. Germline values: CDR1 SEHNR, CDR2 FQNEAQ (reference sequence). J gave up 6 bases and V 7 bases, and 5 bases lay outside the gene matches.

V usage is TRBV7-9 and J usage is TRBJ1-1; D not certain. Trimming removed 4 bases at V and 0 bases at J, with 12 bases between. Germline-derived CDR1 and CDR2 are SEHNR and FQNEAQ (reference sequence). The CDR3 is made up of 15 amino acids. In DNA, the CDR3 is TGTGCCAGCAGCTCAACTGGTCCGTTGAACACTGAAGCTTTCTTT. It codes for CASSSTGPLNTEAFF.

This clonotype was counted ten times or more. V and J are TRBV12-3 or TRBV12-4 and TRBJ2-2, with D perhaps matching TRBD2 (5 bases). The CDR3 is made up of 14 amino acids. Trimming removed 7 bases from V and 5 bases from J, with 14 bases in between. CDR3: CASTPWPGTGELFF. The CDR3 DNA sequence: TGTGCCAGCACCCCTTGGCCGGGGACCGGGGAGCTGTTTTTT.

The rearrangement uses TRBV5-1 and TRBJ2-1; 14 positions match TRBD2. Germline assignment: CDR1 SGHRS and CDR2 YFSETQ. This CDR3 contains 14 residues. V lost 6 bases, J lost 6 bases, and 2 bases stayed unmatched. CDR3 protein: CASTGLAGVNEQFF. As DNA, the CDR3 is TGCGCCAGCACGGGACTAGCGGGGGTCAATGAGCAGTTCTTC.

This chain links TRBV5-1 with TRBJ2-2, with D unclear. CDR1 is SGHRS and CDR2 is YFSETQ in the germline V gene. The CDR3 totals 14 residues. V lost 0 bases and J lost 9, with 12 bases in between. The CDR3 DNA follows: TGCGCCAGCAGCTTGGAAGCCCGGGCCTGGGAGCTGTTTTTT. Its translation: CASSLEARAWELFF.

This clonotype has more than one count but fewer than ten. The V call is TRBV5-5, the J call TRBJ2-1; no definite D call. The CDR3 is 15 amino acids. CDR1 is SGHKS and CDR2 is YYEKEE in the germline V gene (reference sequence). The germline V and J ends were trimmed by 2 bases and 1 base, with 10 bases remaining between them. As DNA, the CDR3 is TGTGCCAGCAGCTTAAGGTCGGAGTCCTACAATGAGCAGTTCTTC. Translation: CASSLRSESYNEQFF.

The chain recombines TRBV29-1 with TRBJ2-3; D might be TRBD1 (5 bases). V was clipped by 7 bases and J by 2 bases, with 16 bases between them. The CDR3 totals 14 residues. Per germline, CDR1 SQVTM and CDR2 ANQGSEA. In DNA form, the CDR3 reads TGCAGCGGAGCCGGGCCAGGGCTCACAGATACGCAGTATTTT. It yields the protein CSGAGPGLTDTQYF.

The CDR3 nucleotides read TGTGCCACCGGAATTAGGGACAGCGGAGAAAAACTGTTTTTT. This sequence encodes CATGIRDSGEKLFF. The chain recombines TRBV6-1 with TRBJ1-4; 7 nucleotides align to TRBD1. The germline V gene has CDR1 MNHNS and CDR2 SASEGT. The CDR3 covers 14 residues. The V segment lost 10 bases and the J segment 8 bases; nucleotides outside the gene matches: 13.

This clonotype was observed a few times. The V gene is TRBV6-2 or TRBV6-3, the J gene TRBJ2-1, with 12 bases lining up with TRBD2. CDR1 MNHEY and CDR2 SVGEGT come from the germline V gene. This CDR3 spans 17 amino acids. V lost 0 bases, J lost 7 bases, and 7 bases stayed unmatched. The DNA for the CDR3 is TGTGCCAGCAGTTACTCGACTAGCGGGAGTCTCCCGAATGAGCAGTTCTTC. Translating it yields CASSYSTSGSLPNEQFF.

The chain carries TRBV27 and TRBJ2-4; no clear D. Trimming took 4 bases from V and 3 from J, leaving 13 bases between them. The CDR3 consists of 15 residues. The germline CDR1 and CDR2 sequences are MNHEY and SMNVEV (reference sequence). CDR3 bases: TGTGCCAGCAGTTCCGGAGTCTACGGCAAAAACATTCAGTACTTC. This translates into CASSSGVYGKNIQYF.

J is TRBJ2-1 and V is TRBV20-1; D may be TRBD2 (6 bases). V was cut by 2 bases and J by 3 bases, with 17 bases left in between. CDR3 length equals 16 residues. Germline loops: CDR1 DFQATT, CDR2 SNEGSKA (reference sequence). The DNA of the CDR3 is TGCAGTGCTAGACCAACCTCTAGCGCAAGCTACAATGAGCAGTTCTTC. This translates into CSARPTSSASYNEQFF.

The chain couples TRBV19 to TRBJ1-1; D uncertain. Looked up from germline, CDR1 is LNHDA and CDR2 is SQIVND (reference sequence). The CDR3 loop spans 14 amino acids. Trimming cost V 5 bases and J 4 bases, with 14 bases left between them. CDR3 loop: CASSYSEVATEAFF. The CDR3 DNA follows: TGTGCCAGTAGTTACAGCGAGGTTGCCACTGAAGCTTTCTTT.

The CDR3 DNA reads as TGCGCCAGCAGCGCCTTGACTAGCGGGCGGAACACAGATACGCAGTATTTT. Encoded protein: CASSALTSGRNTDTQYF. The J gene is TRBJ2-3, the V gene TRBV5-1; TRBD2 agrees at 10 bases. The J segment lost 2 bases and the V segment lost 4 bases, leaving 10 bases of the junction unmatched. The CDR3 totals 17 residues. Germline values: CDR1 SGHRS, CDR2 YFSETQ. Complete variable domain (other parts from reference TRBV5-1 and TRBJ2-3): KAGVTQTPRYLIKTRGQQVTLSCSPISGHRSVSWYQQTPGQGLQFLFEYFSETQRNKGNFPGRFSGRQFSNSRSEMNVSTLELGDSALYLCASSALTSGRNTDTQYFGPGTRLTVL.

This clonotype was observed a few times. The CDR3 is CASTTGQGTQSSYNEQFF. The CDR3 DNA reads TGTGCCAGCACGACGGGACAGGGGACCCAAAGCTCCTACAATGAGCAGTTCTTC. V is TRBV6-1 and J is TRBJ2-1, with TRBD1 identical over 10 bases. This CDR3 has 18 amino acids. From germline, CDR1 is MNHNS and CDR2 SASEGT. With V trimmed by 7 bases and J by 0 bases, 12 bases remained unmatched.

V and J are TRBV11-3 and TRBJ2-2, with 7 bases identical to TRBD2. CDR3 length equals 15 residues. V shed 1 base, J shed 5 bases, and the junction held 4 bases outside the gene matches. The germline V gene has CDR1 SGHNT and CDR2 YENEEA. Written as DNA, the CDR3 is TGTGCCAGCAGCTTAGTCGTCGGGGGGACCGGGGAGCTGTTTTTT. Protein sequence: CASSLVVGGTGELFF.

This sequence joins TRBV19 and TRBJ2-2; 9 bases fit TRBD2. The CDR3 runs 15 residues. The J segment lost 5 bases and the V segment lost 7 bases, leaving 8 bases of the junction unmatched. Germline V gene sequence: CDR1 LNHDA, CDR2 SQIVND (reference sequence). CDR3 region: CASNKPGLATGELFF. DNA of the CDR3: TGTGCCAGTAACAAACCGGGACTAGCAACCGGGGAGCTGTTTTTT.